One and the same sample provided the 18 T cell receptor beta chains below, sequenced in a study of blood T cell repertoires in COVID-19. Sequencing was performed with immunoSEQ multiplex PCR; in TCRdb, only in-frame clones are kept and a portion is missing. Of around 160,000 clones listed, roughly 80% are singletons. Sample: PBMCs or T cells enriched from blood (not recorded which). The receptor set was obtained from a woman aged 55-75 years who had recovered from COVID-19.

This sequence joins TRBV29-1 and TRBJ1-5, with 7 bases fitting TRBD1. Looked up from germline, CDR1 is SQVTM and CDR2 is ANQGSEA. The CDR3 loop spans 16 amino acids. After removal of 6 bases from V and 3 bases from J, the junction contained 14 bases not matched to a gene. The CDR3 sequence is CSVMGYGTDFNQPQHF. The CDR3 nucleotides are TGCAGCGTGATGGGTTACGGGACAGATTTCAATCAGCCCCAGCATTTT.

Regarding this clone: The sample contains more than one DNA sequence encoding this CDR3. This chain uses TRBV6-5 with TRBJ1-5; D remains unclear. The germline gives CDR1 MNHEY, CDR2 SVGAGI. This CDR3 has 13 amino acids. The V and J ends lost 8 bases and 0 bases respectively, with 8 bases between them. CDR3 region: CASRRDSNQPQHF. The DNA for the CDR3 is TGTGCCAGCCGACGGGATAGCAATCAGCCCCAGCATTTT.

The chain employs TRBV7-3 and TRBJ2-7; D is unclear. CDR3 length: 13 amino acids. Trimming removed 2 bases at V and 4 bases at J, with 9 bases between. CDR1 and CDR2 from the germline V gene are SGHTA and FQGTGA. The CDR3 DNA sequence: TGTGCCAGCAGCTTAGAACCCCAGTACGAGCAGTACTTC. Protein: CASSLEPQYEQYF.

V usage is TRBV11-2 and J usage is TRBJ1-3; D is uncertain. V lost 3 bases, J lost 4 bases, and 10 bases lay in between. This CDR3 comprises 14 residues. CDR1 SGHAT and CDR2 FQNNGV come from the germline V gene. The CDR3 coding sequence is TGTGCCAGCAGCTTGAGTAGTTCAGGAAACACCATATATTTT. It codes for CASSLSSSGNTIYF.

This clone was seen a single time. J is TRBJ1-4 and V is TRBV14; D unresolved. Germline values: CDR1 SGHDN, CDR2 FVKESK. CDR3 length: 15 residues. V was pared by 0 bases and J by 10 bases, with 15 bases between. The DNA for the CDR3 is TGTGCCAGCAGCCAAGAATACAGCAGAATGGGAAAACTGTTTTTT. Translation: CASSQEYSRMGKLFF.

The V gene is TRBV5-1, the J gene TRBJ2-7, with D possibly being TRBD2 (7 bases). Trimming took off 4 bases at V and 6 bases at J, with 23 bases between the two ends. The CDR3 is made up of 16 amino acids. Germline CDR1 is SGHRS and CDR2 is YFSETQ. CDR3 residues: CASSPLGGPISSEQYF. CDR3 nucleotide sequence: TGCGCCAGCAGCCCCCTGGGGGGGCCCATTTCTAGCGAGCAGTACTTC. The full variable domain, rest sourced from reference TRBV5-1 and TRBJ2-7, is KAGVTQTPRYLIKTRGQQVTLSCSPISGHRSVSWYQQTPGQGLQFLFEYFSETQRNKGNFPGRFSGRQFSNSRSEMNVSTLELGDSALYLCASSPLGGPISSEQYFGPGTRLTVT.

The chain combines TRBV6-5 with TRBJ2-3; 7 nucleotides agree with TRBD2. The CDR3 length is 15 residues. The J segment lost 0 bases and the V segment lost 8 bases, leaving 8 bases of the junction unmatched. Germline CDR1 is MNHEY and CDR2 is SVGAGI. The CDR3 here is CASGLGTTSTDTQYF. The CDR3 DNA follows: TGTGCCAGCGGTCTCGGGACTACTAGCACAGATACGCAGTATTTT.

V usage is TRBV6-2 or TRBV6-3 and J usage is TRBJ2-5, with no clear D. The germline CDR1 and CDR2 sequences are MNHEY and SVGEGT. V was shortened by 2 bases and J by 5 bases, with 15 bases between the two germline ends. The CDR3 has 15 amino acids. The CDR3 is CASSYPSRSRETQYF. CDR3 nucleotide sequence: TGTGCCAGCAGTTACCCGAGTCGTAGCCGGGAGACCCAGTACTTC.

The chain is built from TRBV5-1 and TRBJ2-3; a possible D gene is TRBD2 (5 bases). The CDR3 extends over 15 amino acids. Trimming stripped 4 bases from V and 1 base from J, with 13 bases between. The germline gives CDR1 SGHRS, CDR2 YFSETQ. The chain's CDR3 is CASSTRTLRTDTQYF. The CDR3 DNA reads as TGCGCCAGCAGCACCCGGACTCTTCGCACAGATACGCAGTATTTT.

The chain carries TRBV5-6 and TRBJ1-6; the D gene is possibly TRBD1 (5 bases). The CDR3 has 16 amino acids. Looked up from germline, CDR1 is SGHDT and CDR2 is YYEEEE. The V end lost 1 base, the J end lost 2 bases, and 10 bases lay between the germline ends. CDR3 coding DNA: TGTGCCAGCAGCTTGAGCACGGGGGCCTATAATTCACCCCTCCACTTT. Translating gives CASSLSTGAYNSPLHF.

V gene TRBV7-2 combines with J gene TRBJ1-2; 8 bases are shared with TRBD1. Germline V gene lookup returns CDR1 SGHTA and CDR2 FQGNSA. CDR3 length: 13 residues. V shed 5 bases, J shed 14 bases, and the junction held 13 bases outside the gene matches. The CDR3 sequence: CASSLIPDRVETF. The CDR3 nucleotides read TGTGCCAGCAGCCTAATACCGGACAGGGTGGAAACCTTC.

CDR3 coding DNA: TGTGCCACCAGTGTCCTCCGGGCCGAGGGTTACGAGCAGTACTTC. Translated: CATSVLRAEGYEQYF. The V gene is TRBV24-1, the J gene TRBJ2-7, with D perhaps TRBD2 (5 bases). This CDR3 is 15 amino acids long. CDR1 is KGHDR, CDR2 SFDVKD, per germline. V was trimmed by 5 bases and J by 4 bases, leaving 17 bases between them.

This chain uses TRBV3-1 (or the pseudogene TRBV3-2) with TRBJ2-1, with a weak D call TRBD2 (5 bases). Germline loops: CDR1 LGHDT, CDR2 YNNKEL (reference sequence). V was pared by 3 bases and J by 1 base, with 13 bases between. There are 16 residues in the CDR3. The CDR3 here is CASSHSGVRSYNEQFF. DNA for the CDR3: TGTGCCAGCAGCCATTCCGGGGTTAGGTCCTACAATGAGCAGTTCTTC.

Details on this clone: At the DNA level, this CDR3 is encoded by other sequences in the same sample as well. This sequence joins TRBV5-1 and TRBJ2-3; 9 bases are a match to TRBD2. CDR3 size: 15 residues. V dropped 4 bases and J dropped 3; count of bases not matched to a gene: 6. In germline, CDR1 is SGHRS, CDR2 YFSETQ. The CDR3 nucleotides are TGCGCCAGCAGCCCCCTGGCGGGGGGGACAGATACGCAGTATTTT. As protein: CASSPLAGGTDTQYF.

This clone has more than one count but fewer than ten. The chain couples TRBV5-6 to TRBJ2-2; a weak D match, TRBD2 (6 bases). CDR3 length: 13 residues. Trimming pared 2 bases from V and 4 bases from J, leaving 6 bases between. Per the germline V gene, CDR1 is SGHDT and CDR2 is YYEEEE. CDR3 in DNA: TGTGCCAGCAGCTTCGGGGGCACCGGGGAGCTGTTTTTT. Translation: CASSFGGTGELFF.

The J gene is TRBJ1-1, the V gene TRBV19; 8 bases map to TRBD1. This CDR3 contains 19 residues. In germline, CDR1 is LNHDA, CDR2 SQIVND (reference sequence). V shed 2 bases and J 6 bases; nucleotides not matched to a gene: 20. The CDR3 nucleotides read TGTGCCAGTAGTATAAGGAGTCGCGGCAGGGGGCAGGTTAGAGCTGAAGCTTTCTTT. Its protein product is CASSIRSRGRGQVRAEAFF.

This chain joins TRBV10-2 and TRBJ1-2, with D tentatively TRBD1 (6 bases). The CDR3 length is 13 residues. Germline loops: CDR1 WSHSY, CDR2 SAAADI. Trimming stripped 3 bases from V and 6 bases from J, with 11 bases between. The CDR3 nucleotides read TGCGCCAGCAGTGAACAGGGTGTCGATGGCTACACCTTC. Protein: CASSEQGVDGYTF.

The rearrangement joins TRBV27 to TRBJ1-4, with 9 positions matching TRBD1. The CDR3 consists of 18 residues. The germline CDR1 and CDR2 sequences are MNHEY and SMNVEV (reference sequence). The trim removed 1 base at V and 8 bases at J, leaving 14 bases unmatched. The CDR3 nucleotides are TGTGCCAGCAGTTTATTCGGGGGACAGGGAATCGTACGGGAAAAACTGTTTTTT. Protein sequence: CASSLFGGQGIVREKLFF.